A single sample gave rise to the 29 T cell receptor beta chains below, sequenced in a study of shared clonotypes between healthy human individuals. The method was immunoSEQ multiplex PCR; TCRdb's version includes in-frame clones alone and lacks a portion of them. The sample gives about 1.1 million clones, 70% to 80% of which show up once; roughly 0.82% is in the top ten. The specimen was memory CD4+ T cells from PBMCs. This sample's subset: CD45RA-negative fraction. Source of these receptors: a man between 18 and 35 years old in good health. Some clones in this sample may be carry-over from other donors' samples.

The chain carries TRBV7-9 and TRBJ1-4; D might be TRBD1 (6 bases). CDR1 is SEHNR and CDR2 is FQNEAQ in the germline V gene (reference sequence). The CDR3 runs to 15 residues. The germline V and J ends were trimmed by 1 base and 8 bases, with 14 bases remaining between them. CDR3 protein: CASSLGAGVTEKLFF. The DNA of the CDR3 is TGTGCCAGCAGCTTAGGGGCAGGGGTTACCGAAAAACTGTTTTTT.

CDR3 DNA: TGTGCCAGCAGCCACAGACAGGGGACGTGGGACATTCAGTACTTC. This sequence encodes CASSHRQGTWDIQYF. The V gene is TRBV14, the J gene TRBJ2-4; 8 bases fit TRBD1. Germline CDR1 is SGHDN and CDR2 is FVKESK. Germline trimming cut 3 bases from V and 8 bases from J; bases unmatched to any gene: 9. The CDR3 runs 15 residues.

V is TRBV9 and J is TRBJ2-3; possibly TRBD2 for D (6 bases). Between the trimmed V and J ends, which lost 5 bases and 1 base, there was a span of 14 bases. Looked up from germline, CDR1 is SGDLS and CDR2 is YYNGEE. This CDR3 spans 15 amino acids. CDR3 coding DNA: TGTGCCAGCAGTCTCAGCGGGCGAGGCACAGATACGCAGTATTTT. This codes for CASSLSGRGTDTQYF.

About this clone: Germline is not matched at one junction end, which may reflect a read error. The chain links TRBV14 to TRBJ1-2; weak D call: TRBD1 (5 bases). Germline values: CDR1 SGHDN, CDR2 FVKESK. This CDR3 is 16 amino acids long. CDR3 sequence: CASSQIGSGVPGPPYF. The DNA of the CDR3 is TGTGCCAGCAGCCAGATCGGGAGTGGGGTCCCAGGGCCACCCTACTTC.

The V gene is TRBV27, the J gene TRBJ1-2; 11 bases are a match to TRBD1. Germline-derived CDR1 and CDR2 are MNHEY and SMNVEV (reference sequence). The V and J ends lost 4 bases and 5 bases, in that order; junction bases with no gene match: 6. The CDR3 loop spans 15 amino acids. CDR3 sequence: CASSWTGTGGYGYTF. CDR3 nucleotide sequence: TGTGCCAGCAGTTGGACCGGGACAGGGGGGTATGGCTACACCTTC.

Points on this clone: At one end, the junction sequence differs from germline, possibly due to a read error. This chain joins TRBV6-6 and TRBJ1-5; 10 bases are shared with TRBD1. The germline V gene encodes CDR1 MNHNY and CDR2 SVGAGI (reference sequence). The CDR3 length is 13 residues. CDR3 in DNA: TGTGCCAGCAGTTACGTGGGACAGGGGCCAAAGTTTTTT. Translation: CASSYVGQGPKFF.

This clone was seen a handful of times. This sequence joins TRBV5-1 and TRBJ2-7; 8 bases align to TRBD2. Per germline, CDR1 SGHRS and CDR2 YFSETQ. CDR3 length: 15 amino acids. With V trimmed by 4 bases and J by 5 bases, 11 bases remained unmatched. This CDR3 is CASSPGRVLSDEQYF. Here the CDR3 DNA reads TGCGCCAGCAGCCCCGGGAGGGTGTTATCGGACGAGCAGTACTTC.

This rearrangement joins TRBV5-8 to TRBJ1-5; 7 bases match TRBD1. Per the germline V gene, CDR1 is SGHTS and CDR2 is YDEGEE. Trimming took 0 bases from V and 5 from J; bases not matched to a gene: 5. The CDR3 contains 15 residues. The chain's CDR3 is CASSLEQGLDQPQHF. CDR3 DNA sequence: TGTGCCAGCAGCTTGGAACAGGGGCTCGATCAGCCCCAGCATTTT.

In this sample, this clone turned up once. The chain uses TRBV6-1 and TRBJ2-7; D possibly corresponds to TRBD2 (6 bases). Trimming stripped 1 base from V and 3 bases from J, with 16 bases between. The CDR3 extends over 16 amino acids. Germline V gene data show CDR1 as MNHNS and CDR2 as SASEGT. CDR3 residues: CASSEGVLSGGYEQYF. The DNA of the CDR3 is TGTGCCAGCAGTGAAGGAGTGCTCTCCGGGGGCTACGAGCAGTACTTC.

DNA for the CDR3: TGTGCCAGCAGCTTAGTAGCCCAGGGGGGGCAGTACTTC. Encoded protein: CASSLVAQGGQYF. The chain is built from TRBV11-2 and TRBJ2-7; D might be TRBD1 (7 bases). Germline loops: CDR1 SGHAT, CDR2 FQNNGV. The CDR3 runs 13 residues. V lost 1 base to trimming and J lost 9 bases, with 13 bases between them. Together with reference TRBV11-2 and TRBJ2-7, the CDR3 gives the full variable domain: EAGVAQSPRYKIIEKRQSVAFWCNPISGHATLYWYQQILGQGPKLLIQFQNNGVVDDSQLPKDRFSAERLKGVDSTLKIQPAKLEDSAVYLCASSLVAQGGQYFGPGTRLTVT.

Only a few counts were recorded for this clone. V is TRBV27 and J is TRBJ2-1; possibly TRBD1 for D (6 bases). The CDR3 sequence is 18 residues long. Germline V lookup: CDR1 MNHEY, CDR2 SMNVEV (reference sequence). V was clipped by 5 bases and J by 3 bases, with 23 bases between them. The CDR3 loop is CASSRTARTANFYNEQFF. The CDR3 DNA sequence: TGTGCCAGCAGTAGGACAGCCCGGACAGCGAATTTCTACAATGAGCAGTTCTTC.

The chain recombines TRBV5-1 with TRBJ2-7; no clear D. V was clipped by 5 bases and J by 1 base, with 10 bases between them. The CDR3 spans 13 residues. Germline CDR1 is SGHRS and CDR2 is YFSETQ. In DNA form, the CDR3 reads TGCGCCAGCAGGTGGGCTACGTCCTACGAGCAGTACTTC. Residues: CASRWATSYEQYF.

The V and J genes are TRBV5-4 and TRBJ2-2; no reliable D call. The germline V gene encodes CDR1 SGHNT and CDR2 YYREEE (reference sequence). The CDR3 spans 16 residues. The ends were cut back, 4 bases at V and 5 bases at J, with 18 bases in the middle. This CDR3 is CASSPYPQLRTGELFF. The CDR3 bases are TGTGCCAGCAGCCCCTACCCCCAGCTACGGACCGGGGAGCTGTTTTTT.

The CDR3 loop is CASSMGQGPQETQYF. The CDR3, as DNA: TGTGCCAGTAGTATGGGGCAGGGGCCTCAAGAGACCCAGTACTTC. This chain joins TRBV19 and TRBJ2-5, with D possibly matching TRBD1 (6 bases). Deletions cut 3 bases from V and 2 bases from J, with 13 bases between. The germline CDR1 and CDR2 sequences are LNHDA and SQIVND (reference sequence). CDR3 size: 15 residues.

The chain has TRBV14 and TRBJ1-1, with a weak D call TRBD1 (6 bases). V was shortened by 2 bases and J by 9 bases, with 13 bases between the two germline ends. The CDR3 is made up of 13 amino acids. Germline values: CDR1 SGHDN, CDR2 FVKESK. CDR3 loop: CASSQFNRDKAFF. In DNA, the CDR3 is TGTGCCAGCAGCCAATTTAACAGGGATAAAGCTTTCTTT.

The sample holds a few counts of this clone. The chain is built from TRBV18 and TRBJ2-7; TRBD1 matches 9 bases. The CDR3 extends over 15 amino acids. Germline CDR1 is KGHSH and CDR2 is LQKENI. V gave up 4 bases and J gave up 12 bases; unmatched junction bases: 16. CDR3 residues: CASSRGQGGTDSPYF. DNA for the CDR3: TGTGCCAGCTCACGGGGACAGGGAGGTACGGACTCTCCGTACTTC. Complete variable domain (other parts from reference TRBV18 and TRBJ2-7): NAGVMQNPRHLVRRRGQEARLRCSPMKGHSHVYWYRQLPEEGLKFMVYLQKENIIDESGMPKERFSAEFPKEGPSILRIQQVVRGDSAAYFCASSRGQGGTDSPYFGPGTRLTVT.

CDR3 nucleotides: TGTGCCAGCAGTAGGACTAGCGGCTACGAGCAGTACTTC. Residues: CASSRTSGYEQYF. This chain joins TRBV6-6 and TRBJ2-7; 10 bases line up with TRBD2. Germline-derived CDR1 and CDR2 are MNHNY and SVGAGI (reference sequence). Trimming took 5 bases from V and 3 from J; bases not matched to a gene: 1. The CDR3 has 13 amino acids.

The genes are TRBV7-8 and TRBJ2-7; the D is unclear. The CDR3 is 13 residues long. The germline V and J ends were trimmed by 6 bases and 1 base, with 10 bases remaining between them. Germline V gene lookup returns CDR1 SGHVS and CDR2 FQNEAQ. CDR3 in amino acids: CASRRTVSYEQYF. The CDR3 DNA reads TGTGCCAGCAGACGGACGGTATCCTACGAGCAGTACTTC.

This rearrangement joins TRBV11-3 to TRBJ2-2; possibly TRBD1 for D (7 bases). Deletions cut 1 base from V and 3 bases from J, with 12 bases between. The CDR3 loop spans 16 amino acids. The germline gives CDR1 SGHNT, CDR2 YENEEA. This CDR3 reads CASSLGGGGYTGELFF. CDR3 DNA sequence: TGTGCCAGCAGCTTAGGAGGAGGGGGCTACACCGGGGAGCTGTTTTTT.

The gene calls are TRBV5-6 and TRBJ2-7; 7 bases agree with TRBD2. Losses at the gene ends were 0 bases for V and 1 base for J; bases not matched to a gene: 10. This CDR3 has 17 amino acids. In germline, CDR1 is SGHDT, CDR2 YYEEEE. DNA for the CDR3: TGTGCCAGCAGCTTGGTGGCTGGAAGCGGGAAGTCCTACGAGCAGTACTTC. Amino acids: CASSLVAGSGKSYEQYF.

J is TRBJ2-7 and V is TRBV4-2; D perhaps matches TRBD2 (6 bases). V lost 4 bases, J lost 3 bases, and 10 bases lay in between. Germline V CDR1 and CDR2: LGHNA, YNFKEQ. There are 13 residues in the CDR3. The CDR3 region has the DNA TGTGCCAGCAGCCCGGGGGTAGGCTACGAGCAGTACTTC. This encodes CASSPGVGYEQYF.

The chain joins TRBV5-1 to TRBJ1-4; TRBD1 aligns across 7 bases. V lost 7 bases, J lost 3 bases, and 9 bases stayed unmatched. The germline CDR1 and CDR2 sequences are SGHRS and YFSETQ. CDR3 length equals 15 residues. Here the CDR3 DNA reads TGCGCCAGCGGCCCGTCACAGGGGTCTAATGAAAAACTGTTTTTT. Its translation: CASGPSQGSNEKLFF.

The chain carries TRBV20-1 and TRBJ1-1; 10 bases agree with TRBD1. This CDR3 is built from 10 residues. With 6 bases clipped from V and 13 bases from J, the junction kept 5 bases outside the gene matches. The germline CDR1 and CDR2 sequences are DFQATT and SNEGSKA (reference sequence). CDR3 nucleotides: TGCAGTGCCGGGGACAGGGGAAATTTCTTT. It is translated as CSAGDRGNFF.

This sequence joins TRBV14 and TRBJ2-1; D perhaps matches TRBD2 (6 bases). This CDR3 spans 16 amino acids. CDR1 and CDR2 (germline): SGHDN, FVKESK. V gave up 0 bases and J gave up 8 bases, with 17 bases separating them. DNA for the CDR3: TGTGCCAGCAGCCAAGAGTGGGCTAGCGTCCCGGATGAGCAGTTCTTC. Translated: CASSQEWASVPDEQFF.

The rearrangement joins TRBV6-1 to TRBJ2-5; 8 bases match TRBD1. The V gene's germline CDR1 is MNHNS and CDR2 SASEGT. The J segment lost 5 bases and the V segment lost 7 bases, leaving 6 bases of the junction unmatched. This CDR3 has 13 amino acids. CDR3 coding DNA: TGTGCCAGCAAGTCAGGGGGCCGGGAGACCCAGTACTTC. Amino acids: CASKSGGRETQYF.

This chain connects TRBV11-2 to TRBJ2-5; perhaps D is TRBD1 or TRBD2 (5 bases each). CDR1 is SGHAT and CDR2 is FQNNGV in the germline V gene. V lost 5 bases, J lost 6 bases, and 16 bases lay in between. The CDR3 runs 14 residues. The CDR3 nucleotides are TGTGCCAGCAGCCCAACAAACGGGGCACAGACCCAGTACTTC. It yields the protein CASSPTNGAQTQYF.

The rearrangement uses TRBV4-2 and TRBJ1-2; no firm D call. CDR1 LGHNA and CDR2 YNFKEQ come from the germline V gene. With 1 base removed from V and 4 bases from J, the gap between germline ends came to 13 bases. The CDR3 totals 15 residues. Here the CDR3 reads CASSQGAVGSYGYTF. DNA of the CDR3: TGTGCCAGCAGCCAAGGGGCAGTCGGAAGCTATGGCTACACCTTC.

The V call is TRBV6-1, the J call TRBJ1-2, with D possibly being TRBD1 (5 bases). The CDR3 length is 13 residues. Germline V gene data show CDR1 as MNHNS and CDR2 as SASEGT. V gave up 9 bases and J gave up 4 bases, with 15 bases separating them. The CDR3 DNA sequence: TGTGCCAGGTGGGGGGAGATAGGCTATGGCTACACCTTC. Translating gives CARWGEIGYGYTF.

The chain recombines TRBV5-8 with TRBJ1-2, with D perhaps TRBD1 (5 bases). Germline CDR1 reads SGHTS; CDR2 reads YDEGEE. Trimming pared 6 bases from V and 3 bases from J, leaving 15 bases between. The length of the CDR3 is 14 residues. The CDR3 coding sequence is TGTGCCAGCACCTCCAGGGCGAGGGACTATGGCTACACCTTC. Protein sequence: CASTSRARDYGYTF.